These 20 T cell receptor beta chains were all obtained from the same sample, sequenced in a study of control samples from healthy donors and cancer patients (dated by TCRdb to about 2020). The method was the immunoSEQ multiplex PCR assay. Entries here come from immuneACCESS through TCRdb and include only in-frame sequences with V and J called. Some clones fail to appear in such tables; in the studies checked, an unresolved V gene covers under half of the shortfall, and the cause of the remainder is unknown. For this sample there are roughly 95,000 clones; 90% to 95% appear just once. The leading ten clones occupy roughly 0.9% of the sample. The specimen sequenced was blood. These receptors all stem from a woman in her thirties in good health.

This clone was found once. The gene calls are TRBV6-1 and TRBJ2-1; D perhaps matches TRBD1 (5 bases). The V end was cut by 2 bases, the J end by 7 bases, with 9 bases between. The CDR3 has 13 residues. The V gene's germline CDR1 is MNHNS and CDR2 SASEGT. In DNA form, the CDR3 reads TGTGCCAGCAGTGAATCCCACAGGAATGAGCAGTTCTTC. Translated: CASSESHRNEQFF.

The chain couples TRBV6-5 to TRBJ1-6; D not resolved. This CDR3 is 13 amino acids long. Germline lookup yields CDR1 MNHEY and CDR2 SVGAGI. The ends were cut back, 4 bases at V and 10 bases at J, with 11 bases in the middle. CDR3: CASSSRGWSPLHF. In nucleotides, the CDR3 is TGTGCCAGCAGTTCAAGAGGGTGGTCACCCCTCCACTTT.

The V call is TRBV6-6, the J call TRBJ1-1, with TRBD1 matching 12 bases. With V trimmed by 5 bases and J by 3 bases, 7 bases remained unmatched. Germline CDR1 MNHNY, CDR2 SVGAGI (reference sequence). The CDR3 sequence is 16 residues long. The CDR3 nucleotides read TGTGCCAGCAGTCCCCGGGACAGGGGGCTTTACACTGAAGCTTTCTTT. Residues: CASSPRDRGLYTEAFF.

V usage is TRBV19 and J usage is TRBJ2-1; D is perhaps TRBD1 (6 bases). CDR3 size: 13 residues. Trimming left V 4 bases short and J 8 bases short, with 12 bases between. CDR1 LNHDA and CDR2 SQIVND come from the germline V gene (reference sequence). The CDR3 protein is CASSTRGNHEQFF. The CDR3 coding sequence is TGTGCCAGTAGTACCAGGGGAAACCATGAGCAGTTCTTC. The full variable domain, with the rest looked up from reference TRBV19 and TRBJ2-1, is DGGITQSPKYLFRKEGQNVTLSCEQNLNHDAMYWYRQDPGQGLRLIYYSQIVNDFQKGDIAEGYSVSREKKESFPLTVTSAQKNPTAFYLCASSTRGNHEQFFGPGTRLTVL.

J is TRBJ2-2 and V is TRBV9; possibly TRBD2 for D (5 bases). The V gene lost 0 bases and the J gene lost 5 bases, with 11 bases spanning the gap. The CDR3 runs to 15 residues. Germline V lookup: CDR1 SGDLS, CDR2 YYNGEE. The CDR3 here is CASSVGLEGTGELFF. The CDR3, as DNA: TGTGCCAGCAGCGTAGGGTTAGAGGGAACCGGGGAGCTGTTTTTT.

This clone was seen a single time. This rearrangement joins TRBV6-5 to TRBJ2-7, with 7 bases fitting TRBD1. This CDR3 spans 14 amino acids. CDR1 and CDR2 from the germline V gene are MNHEY and SVGAGI. The junction had 6 bases not matched to a gene; V was cut back by 5 bases and J by 2 bases. The CDR3 DNA is TGTGCCAGCAGTATAGACAGGGCCCCCTACGAGCAGTACTTC. Translation: CASSIDRAPYEQYF.

This chain uses TRBV11-2 with TRBJ2-5; 14 bases map to TRBD2. The CDR3 length is 19 residues. The V and J ends lost 3 bases and 5 bases, in that order; junction bases with no gene match: 14. Germline-derived CDR1 and CDR2 are SGHAT and FQNNGV. In nucleotides, the CDR3 is TGTGCCAGCAGCTTTCCGATGACTAGCGGGGGGGCCGGTACGGAGACCCAGTACTTC. Its translation is CASSFPMTSGGAGTETQYF.

CDR3 protein: CSAREGAEAFF. The CDR3 DNA reads TGCAGTGCTAGAGAGGGGGCTGAAGCTTTCTTT. The chain recombines TRBV20-1 with TRBJ1-1; tentatively, D is TRBD1 (5 bases). Germline assignment: CDR1 DFQATT and CDR2 SNEGSKA (reference sequence). The length of the CDR3 is 11 residues. Trimming took 0 bases from V and 6 from J, leaving 5 bases between them.

CDR3 in amino acids: CASSYVGKAQETQYF. The CDR3 DNA sequence: TGTGCCAGCAGTTACGTGGGGAAGGCTCAAGAGACCCAGTACTTC. The V and J genes are TRBV6-5 and TRBJ2-5; D unresolved. Trimming stripped 2 bases from V and 2 bases from J, with 12 bases between. CDR1 is MNHEY, CDR2 SVGAGI, per germline. This CDR3 is built from 15 residues.

The chain couples TRBV5-4 to TRBJ2-2; D is perhaps TRBD1 (5 bases). Trimming removed 0 bases from V and 3 bases from J, with 12 bases in between. This CDR3 comprises 16 residues. CDR1 SGHNT and CDR2 YYREEE come from the germline V gene (reference sequence). In DNA, the CDR3 is TGTGCCAGCAGCTTGGGCCCGCCCAGGGACACCGGGGAGCTGTTTTTT. Its protein product is CASSLGPPRDTGELFF.

The chain combines TRBV5-1 with TRBJ2-7; 9 bases map to TRBD1. V was clipped by 4 bases and J by 3 bases; unmatched bases: 8. This CDR3 region has 15 residues. Germline lookup yields CDR1 SGHRS and CDR2 YFSETQ. The CDR3 DNA reads as TGCGCCAGCAGCCCCAAAGGACAGGGGAGCTACGAGCAGTACTTC. It codes for CASSPKGQGSYEQYF.

The chain recombines TRBV2 with TRBJ1-3; possibly TRBD1 for D (5 bases). This CDR3 is built from 15 residues. CDR1 SNHLY and CDR2 FYNNEI come from the germline V gene. Trimming took off 6 bases at V and 0 bases at J, with 12 bases between the two ends. The CDR3 nucleotides are TGTGCCAGCAGAGGGACGGAGAGCTCTGGAAACACCATATATTTT. Residues: CASRGTESSGNTIYF.

The chain recombines TRBV28 with TRBJ2-3; D is uncertain. The V and J ends lost 6 bases and 7 bases respectively, with 8 bases between them. The length of the CDR3 is 11 residues. Per the germline V gene, CDR1 is MDHEN and CDR2 is SYDVKM. The CDR3 bases are TGTGCCAGCAGCCCTCAGTATACGCAGTATTTT. Protein: CASSPQYTQYF.

The chain couples TRBV9 to TRBJ1-6; 8 bases are a match to TRBD1. CDR1 and CDR2 (germline): SGDLS, YYNGEE. The CDR3 loop spans 16 amino acids. V shed 3 bases, J shed 4 bases, and the junction held 6 bases outside the gene matches. The CDR3 is CASSGDQGAYNSPLHF. CDR3 coding DNA: TGTGCCAGCAGCGGAGATCAGGGGGCGTATAATTCACCCCTCCACTTT.

J is TRBJ1-4 and V is TRBV24-1, with D tentatively TRBD1 (6 bases). The length of the CDR3 is 15 residues. Trimming took 5 bases from V and 0 from J, leaving 9 bases between them. Per the germline V gene, CDR1 is KGHDR and CDR2 is SFDVKD. The CDR3 DNA sequence: TGTGCCACCAGTGGAGGGGGGGCAACTAATGAAAAACTGTTTTTT. Translation gives CATSGGGATNEKLFF.

The chain links TRBV5-1 to TRBJ2-7, with TRBD1 matching over 10 bases. The germline gives CDR1 SGHRS, CDR2 YFSETQ. With V trimmed by 3 bases and J by 2 bases, 2 bases remained unmatched. There are 14 residues in the CDR3. CDR3 nucleotide sequence: TGCGCCAGCAGCTGGGACAGGGGACCCTACGAGCAGTACTTC. Its protein is CASSWDRGPYEQYF. The full variable domain, in which reference TRBV5-1 and TRBJ2-7 provide the parts outside the CDR3, is KAGVTQTPRYLIKTRGQQVTLSCSPISGHRSVSWYQQTPGQGLQFLFEYFSETQRNKGNFPGRFSGRQFSNSRSEMNVSTLELGDSALYLCASSWDRGPYEQYFGPGTRLTVT.

The V and J genes are TRBV3-1 (or the pseudogene TRBV3-2) and TRBJ1-2, with D uncertain. Germline V gene sequence: CDR1 LGHDT, CDR2 YNNKEL (reference sequence). This CDR3 is built from 13 residues. Trimming removed 2 bases from V and 8 bases from J, with 12 bases in between. As DNA, the CDR3 is TGTGCCAGCAGCCAATCAGACGCGCGAGGCTACACCTTC. This codes for CASSQSDARGYTF.

The genes are TRBV27 and TRBJ1-6; D remains ambiguous. The V gene's germline CDR1 is MNHEY and CDR2 SMNVEV (reference sequence). With 3 bases removed from V and 0 bases from J, the gap between germline ends came to 9 bases. The CDR3 length is 16 residues. This CDR3 is CASSFSQSSYNSPLHF. In DNA, the CDR3 is TGTGCCAGCAGTTTCAGTCAGAGCTCCTATAATTCACCCCTCCACTTT.

V gene TRBV28 combines with J gene TRBJ1-1, with 7 bases fitting TRBD1. The CDR3 covers 15 residues. The ends lost 8 bases at V and 5 bases at J; junction bases unmatched: 14. Germline V gene sequence: CDR1 MDHEN, CDR2 SYDVKM. The CDR3 bases are TGTGCCAGCGGTTCCGGGGAAAGGGGGCATACTGAAGCTTTCTTT. It codes for CASGSGERGHTEAFF.

This chain uses TRBV29-1 with TRBJ2-2; D unresolved. Germline CDR1 reads SQVTM; CDR2 reads ANQGSEA. The CDR3 sequence is 14 residues long. Trimming pared 4 bases from V and 0 bases from J, leaving 9 bases between. The CDR3 sequence is CSVGAVSNTGELFF. CDR3 DNA: TGCAGCGTTGGTGCCGTGTCGAACACCGGGGAGCTGTTTTTT.